The entry that follows covers one T cell receptor beta chain sequence. Antigen unknown. Method: immunoSEQ multiplex PCR; TCRdb's copy keeps in-frame clones and lacks some. The table has roughly 35,000 clones, about three quarters seen once. This sample was included in a study of vaccination effects on CD4 cells after COVID-19. Study summary: Expansion with viral peptide pools was applied to antigen-specific CD4+ T cells by the ViraFEST assay prior to sequencing.

Following culture for around 10 days, CD4+ T cells were isolated. Their SARS-CoV-2 infection, verified by PCR, occurred between March and December 2020. Each participant was given two doses of one vaccine (BNT162b2 or mRNA-1273). Whole-study results and caveats: Clones from infection and from vaccination both contracted markedly late after vaccination.

Here the sequenced sample was CD4+ T cells from PBMCs cultured without peptide, taken after COVID-19 vaccination. This TCR was sampled from a human donor who had a prior SARS-CoV-2 infection.

For the CDR3, the DNA is TGTGCCAGCAGCCAACTATCCGTGGCGGGCGACGAGCAGTACTTC. Protein sequence: CASSQLSVAGDEQYF. V gene TRBV14 combines with J gene TRBJ2-7; possibly TRBD2 for D (5 bases). Trimming pared 2 bases from V and 5 bases from J, leaving 16 bases between. The CDR3 is 15 residues long. Germline V gene sequence: CDR1 SGHDN, CDR2 FVKESK.